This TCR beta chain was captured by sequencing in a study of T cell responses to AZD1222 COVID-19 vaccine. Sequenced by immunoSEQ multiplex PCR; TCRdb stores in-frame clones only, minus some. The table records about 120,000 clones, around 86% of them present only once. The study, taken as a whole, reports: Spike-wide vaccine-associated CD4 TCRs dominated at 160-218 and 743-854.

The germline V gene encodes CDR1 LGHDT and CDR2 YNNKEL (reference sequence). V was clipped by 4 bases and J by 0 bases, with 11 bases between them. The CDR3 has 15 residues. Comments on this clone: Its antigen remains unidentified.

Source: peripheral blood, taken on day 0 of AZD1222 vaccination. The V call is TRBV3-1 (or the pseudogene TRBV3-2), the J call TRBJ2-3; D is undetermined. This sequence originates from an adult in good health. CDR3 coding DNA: TGTGCCAGCAGCCTACTCAGATCTAGCACAGATACGCAGTATTTT. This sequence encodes CASSLLRSSTDTQYF.